The 24 T cell receptor beta chains in this list originate from one sample, sequenced in a study of cytomegalovirus exposure and HLA in healthy donors. It was with 60 Vbeta and 13 Jbeta primers that the PCR ran. Libraries were prepared by immunoSEQ multiplex PCR; TCRdb keeps only in-frame clonotypes and omits some of them. The sample holds about 120,000 clones; roughly a tenth are singletons and the top ten take approximately 3%. Sequencing was performed on PBMCs. Receptors were obtained from a man aged 25 to 45 in good health and CMV-seronegative.

This clone was observed a handful of times. This chain joins TRBV11-2 and TRBJ2-3, with 9 nucleotides matching TRBD2. V was clipped by 0 bases and J by 3 bases; unmatched bases: 10. CDR3 length: 18 amino acids. The germline V gene has CDR1 SGHAT and CDR2 FQNNGV. CDR3 sequence reads: CASSLDPSGGRGTDTQYF. The DNA of the CDR3 is TGTGCCAGCAGCTTAGACCCCAGCGGGGGGAGAGGGACAGATACGCAGTATTTT.

V usage is TRBV4-1 and J usage is TRBJ1-4; D uncertain. V was trimmed by 4 bases and J by 8 bases, leaving 14 bases between them. CDR3 length: 14 amino acids. Germline V gives CDR1 MGHRA, CDR2 YSYEKL. CDR3 coding DNA: TGCGCCAGCAGCCCCCCAACGGGGTTGGAAAAACTGTTTTTT. Its translation: CASSPPTGLEKLFF.

This clone has a handful of counts. The V gene is TRBV7-8, the J gene TRBJ1-2; tentative D call: TRBD1 (6 bases). V was clipped by 6 bases and J by 3 bases, with 11 bases between them. Germline CDR1 reads SGHVS; CDR2 reads FQNEAQ. The CDR3 spans 13 residues. The CDR3 loop reads CASRDSADYGYTF. The CDR3 nucleotides read TGTGCCAGCAGGGACAGCGCGGACTATGGCTACACCTTC. The full variable domain, with the rest looked up from reference TRBV7-8 and TRBJ1-2, is GAGVSQSPRYKVAKRGQDVALRCDPISGHVSLFWYQQALGQGPEFLTYFQNEAQLDKSGLPSDRFFAERPEGSVSTLKIQRTQQEDSAVYLCASRDSADYGYTFGSGTRLTVV.

There are a few counts of this clone. This chain uses TRBV10-2 with TRBJ2-2; D is unresolved. Germline V CDR1 and CDR2: WSHSY, SAAADI. Trimming cost V 6 bases and J 2 bases, with 7 bases left between them. The CDR3 spans 13 residues. CDR3 coding DNA: TGCGCCAGCAGCCTATCAAACACCGGGGAGCTGTTTTTT. This gives the protein CASSLSNTGELFF.

The rearrangement links TRBV30 to TRBJ1-5; D is perhaps TRBD1 (6 bases). V shed 5 bases and J shed 3 bases, with 11 bases lying between them. Germline lookup yields CDR1 GTSNPN and CDR2 SVGIG (reference sequence). The CDR3 extends over 13 amino acids. The CDR3 DNA sequence: TGTGCCTGGGCAGACAGGTCCAATCAGCCCCAGCATTTT. It encodes CAWADRSNQPQHF.

The chain has TRBV19 and TRBJ2-1, with TRBD2 matching 7 bases. CDR1 and CDR2 (germline): LNHDA, SQIVND (reference sequence). V lost 7 bases, J lost 9 bases, and 18 bases stayed unmatched. This CDR3 region has 16 residues. This chain's CDR3 is CASTPRTPGGGSEQFF. The CDR3, as DNA: TGTGCCAGTACCCCGCGCACACCTGGGGGGGGGAGTGAGCAGTTCTTC.

This clone appeared a few times. The chain has TRBV11-2 and TRBJ2-1, with 11 bases identical to TRBD2. The CDR3 runs to 17 residues. V dropped 2 bases and J dropped 10; count of bases not matched to a gene: 13. CDR1 is SGHAT and CDR2 is FQNNGV in the germline V gene. DNA for the CDR3: TGTGCCAGCAGCTTAATAAGGAGACTAGCGGGACCCAACGAGCAGTTCTTC. It is translated as CASSLIRRLAGPNEQFF.

This clone was observed a handful of times. This chain links TRBV19 with TRBJ1-2; D uncertain. V dropped 3 bases and J dropped 8 bases, with 19 bases sitting between them. The germline CDR1 and CDR2 sequences are LNHDA and SQIVND (reference sequence). There are 15 residues in the CDR3. The CDR3 DNA reads as TGTGCCAGTAGTATCACGGGGTCCTATTCGGGAGGCTACACCTTC. Translated: CASSITGSYSGGYTF.

This chain links TRBV5-4 with TRBJ2-1; tentative D call: TRBD2 (7 bases). V lost 0 bases, J lost 6 bases, and 16 bases lay in between. The germline gives CDR1 SGHNT, CDR2 YYREEE (reference sequence). The CDR3 consists of 16 residues. Here the CDR3 DNA reads TGTGCCAGCAGCTTGGGGAGCGCGGGGGCCCGCAATGAGCAGTTCTTC. It is translated as CASSLGSAGARNEQFF.

The chain carries TRBV4-1 and TRBJ2-5; D is perhaps TRBD1 (5 bases). Germline CDR1 is MGHRA and CDR2 is YSYEKL. V lost 3 bases to trimming and J lost 5 bases, with 16 bases between them. The CDR3 consists of 15 residues. The CDR3 loop reads CASSQTDRGLETQYF. The CDR3 DNA sequence: TGCGCCAGCAGCCAGACAGACCGCGGCCTTGAGACCCAGTACTTC.

CDR3 sequence: CASRPPGGNYEQYF. The CDR3 nucleotides are TGTGCCAGCAGGCCCCCAGGAGGAAACTACGAGCAGTACTTC. The chain joins TRBV28 to TRBJ2-7; tentative D call: TRBD2 (5 bases). The ends were cut back, 6 bases at V and 3 bases at J, with 15 bases in the middle. This CDR3 has 14 residues. Per the germline V gene, CDR1 is MDHEN and CDR2 is SYDVKM.

This clone was picked up a small number of times. The rearrangement uses TRBV5-4 and TRBJ2-1, with 11 bases matching TRBD2. Germline CDR1 SGHNT, CDR2 YYREEE (reference sequence). V gave up 4 bases and J gave up 9 bases; unmatched junction bases: 9. The CDR3 sequence is 15 residues long. The chain's CDR3 is CASSGFSGRGGEQFF. For the CDR3, the DNA is TGTGCCAGCAGCGGCTTTAGCGGGAGGGGAGGTGAGCAGTTCTTC.

The chain has TRBV7-9 and TRBJ2-7, with D possibly TRBD1 on 6 matching bases. The V gene's germline CDR1 is SEHNR and CDR2 FQNEAQ (reference sequence). Between the trimmed V and J ends, which lost 5 bases and 3 bases, there was a span of 20 bases. The length of the CDR3 is 16 residues. The chain's CDR3 is CASSGYRDKRFYEQYF. CDR3 DNA sequence: TGTGCCAGCAGCGGTTACCGGGACAAAAGGTTCTACGAGCAGTACTTC.

This clone was picked up a small number of times. V and J are TRBV19 and TRBJ1-1; unclear D gene. Deletions cut 3 bases from V and 6 bases from J, with 11 bases between. This CDR3 spans 13 amino acids. Germline V gives CDR1 LNHDA, CDR2 SQIVND (reference sequence). The CDR3 loop reads CASSIRRRAEAFF. CDR3 in DNA: TGTGCCAGTAGTATTAGGCGGAGGGCTGAAGCTTTCTTT.

This clone was observed a few times. The rearrangement links TRBV5-4 to TRBJ2-3, with D possibly matching TRBD2 (7 bases). Trimming removed 2 bases from V and 4 bases from J, with 14 bases in between. There are 15 residues in the CDR3. Germline CDR1 and CDR2: SGHNT and YYREEE (reference sequence). The CDR3 DNA reads TGTGCCAGCAGCTTAGGGGGGGATCTGCCAGATACGCAGTATTTT. As protein: CASSLGGDLPDTQYF. The entire variable domain, with the rest obtained from reference TRBV5-4 and TRBJ2-3, is as follows: ETGVTQSPTHLIKTRGQQVTLRCSSQSGHNTVSWYQQALGQGPQFIFQYYREEENGRGNFPPRFSGLQFPNYSSELNVNALELDDSALYLCASSLGGDLPDTQYFGPGTRLTVL.

This clone has just a few counts. The chain recombines TRBV4-3 with TRBJ2-2, with D maybe TRBD2 (5 bases). This CDR3 spans 15 amino acids. Germline CDR1 and CDR2: LGHNA and YSLEER. Trimming took off 0 bases at V and 2 bases at J, with 7 bases between the two ends. DNA for the CDR3: TGCGCCAGCAGCCAAGACTCTAGCAACACCGGGGAGCTGTTTTTT. It translates to CASSQDSSNTGELFF.

Worth noting for this clone: The same CDR3 can be traced to other DNA sequences in this sample. The chain is built from TRBV2 and TRBJ1-2, with D possibly TRBD1 on 6 matching bases. In germline, CDR1 is SNHLY, CDR2 FYNNEI. The CDR3 runs 15 residues. Trimming shortened V by 6 bases and J by 2 bases, and 16 bases separated the two germline ends. CDR3 protein: CASRPDRQSNYGYTF. The DNA of the CDR3 is TGTGCCAGCAGACCAGACAGGCAATCCAACTATGGCTACACCTTC.

This clone was counted a few times. CDR3 bases: TGTGCCAGCAGTGCCACCGGGACAGGTCCCTGGGAGCAGTACTTC. This gives the protein CASSATGTGPWEQYF. This chain uses TRBV28 with TRBJ2-7, with 8 bases lining up with TRBD1. V lost 5 bases to trimming and J lost 7 bases; unmatched junction nucleotides: 13. Germline V gene lookup returns CDR1 MDHEN and CDR2 SYDVKM. The CDR3 runs to 15 residues.

This clone was counted only a few times. J is TRBJ2-5 and V is TRBV23-1; 9 bases fit TRBD2. TRBV23-1 is an ORF, and what it does is uncertain. This CDR3 is built from 15 residues. Germline trimming cut 4 bases from V and 6 bases from J; bases unmatched to any gene: 9. The CDR3 is CASSPSASGKKTQYF. In DNA, the CDR3 is TGCGCCAGCAGTCCTTCCGCTAGCGGGAAGAAGACCCAGTACTTC.

This clone was detected once. One end of the junction does not line up with germline, which may come from a read error. This chain links TRBV7-7 with TRBJ2-7; TRBD2 aligns across 12 bases. Germline lookup yields CDR1 SSHAT and CDR2 FNYEAQ (reference sequence). This CDR3 is built from 16 residues. CDR3 protein: CASSPTSGGPSYEQYF. CDR3 DNA sequence: TGTGCTAGCAGCCCAACTAGCGGGGGGCCGAGCTACGAGCAGTACTTC.

V gene TRBV18 combines with J gene TRBJ1-4; no definite D call. V lost 3 bases and J 8 bases, leaving 16 bases between the germline ends. The germline V gene encodes CDR1 KGHSH and CDR2 LQKENI. There are 15 residues in the CDR3. CDR3 nucleotides: TGTGCCAGCTCACCTCGGGGAGTACCGGGGGAAAAACTGTTTTTT. Encoded protein: CASSPRGVPGEKLFF. Full variable domain (missing parts from reference TRBV18 and TRBJ1-4): NAGVMQNPRHLVRRRGQEARLRCSPMKGHSHVYWYRQLPEEGLKFMVYLQKENIIDESGMPKERFSAEFPKEGPSILRIQQVVRGDSAAYFCASSPRGVPGEKLFFGSGTQLSVL.

The DNA for the CDR3 is TGTGCCAGCAGCGGACGTTCCGGGGCGGCGGGGGACAATGAGCAGTTCTTC. Residues: CASSGRSGAAGDNEQFF. The V call is TRBV11-1, the J call TRBJ2-1; 7 nucleotides agree with TRBD2. The CDR3 covers 17 residues. The V segment lost 5 bases and the J segment 5 bases; nucleotides outside the gene matches: 15. Germline CDR1 and CDR2: SGHAT and FQDESV (reference sequence).

This clone has a handful of counts. The genes are TRBV18 and TRBJ1-1, with 9 bases identical to TRBD1. The CDR3 loop spans 14 amino acids. The germline gives CDR1 KGHSH, CDR2 LQKENI. V lost 5 bases and J lost 0; bases outside the gene matches: 1. In DNA, the CDR3 is TGTGCCAGCTCAGGACAGGGGTTGAACACTGAAGCTTTCTTT. Amino acid sequence: CASSGQGLNTEAFF.

This chain uses TRBV9 with TRBJ1-1; D unclear. V was pared by 4 bases and J by 0 bases, with 10 bases between. The CDR3 sequence is 14 residues long. Looked up from germline, CDR1 is SGDLS and CDR2 is YYNGEE. CDR3 bases: TGTGCCAGCAGCACTAGTACGATGAACACTGAAGCTTTCTTT. This sequence encodes CASSTSTMNTEAFF.